The table lists the clone carrying this T cell receptor beta chain with a few counts. Its antigen is as yet unknown. Time point described: persistent/refractory GD, antithyroid drugs over 5 years with positive TRAb. PBMC RNA served as the TCR library source. Patients met American Thyroid Association criteria for Graves' disease. This sample stems from a study of regulatory T cells in long-lasting Graves disease. General observations from the study: Persistent disease showed a preference for TRBV28, TRBJ1-2 and TRBJ2-5. No thyroid tissue was studied; the work used peripheral blood only. It was possible that the small sample size reduced accuracy.

Construction of TCR beta libraries relied on iRepertoire HTBI primers and on Arm-PCR targeting CDR3 regions. TCRdb reprocessed the multiplex PCR reads with MiXCR, giving one entry per CDR3 protein. Of approximately 400,000 distinct CDR3 sequences in the sample, less than 30% were seen once. V was cut by 6 bases and J by 4 bases, with 19 bases left in between. Germline V lookup: CDR1 MDHEN, CDR2 SYDVKM. CDR3 length: 15 residues. This material consisted of peripheral blood mononuclear cells (PBMCs), taken when the disease was refractory, from a patient treated with antithyroid drugs. The rearrangement uses TRBV28 and TRBJ2-7; D is possibly TRBD1 (5 bases). This TCR was sampled from a woman aged 40-49 years with Graves disease. The chain's CDR3 is CASSRPAGPTYEQYF. In nucleotides, the CDR3 is TGTGCCAGCAGCCGTCCAGCAGGGCCGACTTACGAGCAGTACTTC.